This TCR beta chain came from a study of T cells in Graves' hyperthyroidism and ophthalmopathy. The V end lost 2 bases, the J end lost 1 base, and 12 bases lay between the germline ends. This CDR3 contains 16 residues. This clonotype was seen at least ten times. Regions amplified from RNA transcripts were the TCR beta CDR3 regions. The HTBI set primed first-round TCR CDR3 RT-PCR. TCRdb redid the calling of the multiplex PCR reads with MiXCR, one entry per CDR3 protein. The sample has roughly 350,000 distinct CDR3 sequences, about 14% seen once. This chain links TRBV12-3 or TRBV12-4 with TRBJ2-4; tentatively, D is TRBD1 (6 bases). This TCR was recovered from a woman aged 25-40 years with Graves' ophthalmopathy. Sample: blood. For the CDR3, the DNA is TGTGCCAGCAGTTTAACAGGGACGGTGGCCAAAAACATTCAGTACTTC. Protein: CASSLTGTVAKNIQYF.